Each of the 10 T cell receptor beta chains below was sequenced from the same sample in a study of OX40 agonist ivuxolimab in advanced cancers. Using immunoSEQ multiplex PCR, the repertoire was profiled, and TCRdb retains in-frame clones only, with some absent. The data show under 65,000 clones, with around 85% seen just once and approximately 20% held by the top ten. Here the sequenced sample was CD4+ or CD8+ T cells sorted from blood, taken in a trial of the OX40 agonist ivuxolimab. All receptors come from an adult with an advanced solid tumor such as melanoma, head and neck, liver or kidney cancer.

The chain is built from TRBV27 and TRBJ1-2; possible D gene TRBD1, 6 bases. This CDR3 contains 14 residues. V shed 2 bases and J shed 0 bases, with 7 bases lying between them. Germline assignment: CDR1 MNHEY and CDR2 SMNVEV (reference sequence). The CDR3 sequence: CASSLRGSNYGYTF. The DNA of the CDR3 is TGTGCCAGCAGTTTAAGGGGGTCTAACTATGGCTACACCTTC.

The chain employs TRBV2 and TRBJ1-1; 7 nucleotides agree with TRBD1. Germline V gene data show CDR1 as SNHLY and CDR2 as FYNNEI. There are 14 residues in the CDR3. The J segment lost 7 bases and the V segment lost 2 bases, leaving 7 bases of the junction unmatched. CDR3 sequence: CASSERVGDSEAFF. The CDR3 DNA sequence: TGTGCCAGCAGTGAAAGGGTAGGGGACAGTGAAGCTTTCTTT.

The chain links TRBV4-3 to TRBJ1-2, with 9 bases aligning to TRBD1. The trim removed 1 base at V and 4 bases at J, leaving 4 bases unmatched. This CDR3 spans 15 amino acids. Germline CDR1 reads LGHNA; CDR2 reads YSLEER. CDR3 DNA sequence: TGCGCCAGCAGCCAAGGGCGACAGGGGGGCTATGGCTACACCTTC. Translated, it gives CASSQGRQGGYGYTF.

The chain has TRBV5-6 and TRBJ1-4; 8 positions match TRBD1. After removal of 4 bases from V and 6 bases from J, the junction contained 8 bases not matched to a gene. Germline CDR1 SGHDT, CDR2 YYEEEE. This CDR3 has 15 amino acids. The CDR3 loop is CASSEGQGQHEKLFF. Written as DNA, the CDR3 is TGTGCCAGCAGCGAAGGACAGGGCCAACATGAAAAACTGTTTTTT.

CDR3 bases: TGTGCCAGCACCGCCGGGGACACAAGCTATGGCTACACCTTC. Its protein product is CASTAGDTSYGYTF. V usage is TRBV9 and J usage is TRBJ1-2; weak D call: TRBD1 (6 bases). This CDR3 has 14 amino acids. Trimming removed 6 bases at V and 4 bases at J, with 16 bases between. From germline, CDR1 is SGDLS and CDR2 YYNGEE.

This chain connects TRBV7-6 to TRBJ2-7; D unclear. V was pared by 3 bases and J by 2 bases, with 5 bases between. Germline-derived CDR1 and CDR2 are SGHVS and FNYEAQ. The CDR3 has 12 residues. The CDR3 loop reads CASSFATYEQYF. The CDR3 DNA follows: TGTGCCAGCAGCTTCGCAACCTACGAGCAGTACTTC.

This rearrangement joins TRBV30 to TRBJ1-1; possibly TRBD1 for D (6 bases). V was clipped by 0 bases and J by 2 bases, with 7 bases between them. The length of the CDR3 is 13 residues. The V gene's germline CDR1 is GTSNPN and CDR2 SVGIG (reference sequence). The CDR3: CAWSVGGNTEAFF. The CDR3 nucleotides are TGTGCCTGGAGTGTGGGGGGCAACACTGAAGCTTTCTTT.

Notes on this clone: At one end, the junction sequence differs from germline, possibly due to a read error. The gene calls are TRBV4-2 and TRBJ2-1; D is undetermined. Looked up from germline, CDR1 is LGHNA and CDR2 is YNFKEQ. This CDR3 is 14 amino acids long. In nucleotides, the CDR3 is TGTGCCAGCAGCTCTCTGGGCTCCAACAATGAGCAGTTCTTC. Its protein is CASSSLGSNNEQFF.

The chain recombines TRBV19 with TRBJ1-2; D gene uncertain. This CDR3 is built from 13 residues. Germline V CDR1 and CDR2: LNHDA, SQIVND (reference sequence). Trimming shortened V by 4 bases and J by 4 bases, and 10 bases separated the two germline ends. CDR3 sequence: CASSNQLLYGYTF. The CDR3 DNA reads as TGTGCCAGTAGTAATCAGCTACTCTATGGCTACACCTTC.

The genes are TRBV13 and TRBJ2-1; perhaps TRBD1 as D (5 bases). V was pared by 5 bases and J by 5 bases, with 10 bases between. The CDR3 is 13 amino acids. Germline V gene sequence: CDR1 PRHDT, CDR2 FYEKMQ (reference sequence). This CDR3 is CASSLEDNNEQFF. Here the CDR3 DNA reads TGTGCCAGCAGCCTAGAGGACAACAATGAGCAGTTCTTC.